This section outlines one TCR beta chain sequence together with its context. The data belong to a study of blood T cell repertoires in COVID-19. CDR1 is MDHEN, CDR2 SYDVKM, per germline. The CDR3 spans 17 residues. The V and J ends lost 6 bases and 1 base respectively, with 19 bases between them. Clones were sequenced by immunoSEQ multiplex PCR, and TCRdb holds only the in-frame ones, with some missing. The data contain 80,000 to 90,000 clones, roughly 84% of them seen just once; the ten biggest clones take up approximately 10%. The TCR originated in a man between 65 and 79 years old with acute or convalescent COVID-19. Source material: peripheral blood. The J gene is TRBJ1-5, the V gene TRBV28, with D possibly matching TRBD1 (6 bases). The CDR3, as DNA: TGTGCCAGCAGCCCCGCTGGGGGCAGGGGCAGCAATCAGCCCCAGCATTTT. Translation: CASSPAGGRGSNQPQHF.